The rows below give T cell receptor beta chains drawn from one sample of a study of regulatory T cells in long-lasting Graves disease. TCRdb redid the calling of the multiplex PCR reads with MiXCR, one entry per CDR3 protein. This repertoire shows 350,000 to 450,000 distinct CDR3 sequences, around 16% found once; its top ten account for about 8%. The same data also contributed to another study, on T cells in Graves' hyperthyroidism and ophthalmopathy.

This specimen consisted of peripheral blood mononuclear cells (PBMCs), obtained at new diagnosis, from a patient treated with antithyroid drugs. The source of these receptors is a woman aged 40 to 50 with Graves disease. Both conserved end residues are trimmed from each CDR3. A row's size may be missing; if present it is once, few, many or a size class.

j_call,v_call,clone_size,cdr3_aa
TRBJ2-3,TRBV5-6,many,ASSLEFADTQY
TRBJ2-3,TRBV28,many,SSGSLGTDTQY
TRBJ2-5,TRBV29-1,many,SVEGGGETQY
TRBJ2-7,TRBV19,NA,ASSMLPSYEQY
TRBJ1-6,TRBV28,many,ASSSGSRSSPLH
TRBJ2-4,TRBV29-1,NA,SVEISQGNIQY
TRBJ2-7,TRBV7-9,many,ASGPSLAPVYEQY
TRBJ1-2,TRBV5-6,NA,ASSYSFAVLDGYT
TRBJ2-7,TRBV7-8,many,ASRHLGRGSYEQY
TRBJ2-4,TRBV20-1,many,SALPVIGQGGLLAKNIQY
TRBJ2-7,TRBV20-1,few,SARDSVDEQY
TRBJ2-7,TRBV7-8,few,ASSPRHTGFNEQY
TRBJ2-7,TRBV12-3/TRBV12-4,NA,ASSRTANEQY
TRBJ2-2,TRBV11-3,many,ASSFPNAVGELF
TRBJ2-7,TRBV12-3/TRBV12-4,many,ASSSGGWGEQY
TRBJ1-2,TRBV11-1,many,ASSLAGQGKSYGYT
TRBJ2-3,TRBV14,NA,ASSTQPAGRATDTQY
TRBJ1-2,TRBV7-9,NA,ASRPQGLFNYGYT
TRBJ2-3,TRBV3-1,many,ASSPSGGSTDTQY
TRBJ2-7,TRBV28,many,ASSLWDYPYEQY
TRBJ2-6,TRBV3-1,few,ASSQEHSGANVLT
TRBJ1-6,TRBV12-3/TRBV12-4,many,ASSFGGSPLH
TRBJ2-5,TRBV19,many,ASSIWLTGETQY
TRBJ2-1,TRBV28,many,ASSLPILKRGYNEQF
TRBJ1-1,TRBV6-2/TRBV6-3,few,ASSYSGHKRDTEAF
TRBJ1-2,TRBV20-1,many,SAREPGGYGYT
TRBJ2-1,TRBV6-2/TRBV6-3,many,ASSGVGTGFFNEQF
TRBJ2-3,TRBV20-1,NA,SASVALTSTDTQY
TRBJ2-5,TRBV11-2,many,ASSPTRQGAGETQY
TRBJ2-2,TRBV3-2,NA,ASSQDGGTENTGELF
TRBJ2-1,TRBV28,many,ASSFQREINEQF
TRBJ1-2,TRBV27,many,ASSLNRGGSGYT
TRBJ2-1,TRBV30,once,AWSALGGNAYNEQF
TRBJ1-6,TRBV6-1,few,ASRLSVDRGSPLH
TRBJ1-4,TRBV27,many,ASRPQGTNEKLF
TRBJ1-1,TRBV30,many,AWSVEENTEAF
TRBJ2-3,TRBV28,many,ASSFRTSGIRTDTQY
TRBJ1-1,TRBV2,many,ASSTVYEAF
TRBJ1-1,TRBV24-1,many,ATRSTGLNTEAF
TRBJ1-2,TRBV28,few,ASSLLRAGQRGDYGYT
TRBJ2-3,TRBV10-3,many,AISGRFNRDRGTDTQY
TRBJ2-5,TRBV20-1,NA,SAEGLVETQY
TRBJ2-2,TRBV30,NA,AWTENTGELF
TRBJ1-1,TRBV28,many,ASSLYRAQGTEAF
TRBJ2-1,TRBV28,few,ASSFGWREQF
TRBJ1-1,TRBV12-3/TRBV12-4,many,ASSFGGRISEAF